A selection of T cell receptor beta chains follows, all from one sample in a study of blood T cell repertoires in COVID-19. Method: immunoSEQ multiplex PCR; TCRdb's copy keeps in-frame clones and lacks some. The sample carries some 25,000 clones, 75% to 90% recorded once. Sequenced material: peripheral blood. The receptors shown here come from a human donor in a cohort sampled during active COVID-19. Both conserved end residues are part of each CDR3. A D gene is named only where the DNA matches it firmly. Only part of the rows carry a size: once, few, many, or a class if the clone is expanded.

TGTGCCAGCAGCTTCCCAGGACAGGTTAGCTCTGGGGCCAACGTCCTGACTTTC	CASSFPGQVSSGANVLTF	few	TRBV7-2	TRBD1	TRBJ2-6
TGTGCCACCAGCGTACGGGGGGAAATCACAGATACGCAGTATTTT	CATSVRGEITDTQYF	.	TRBV15	TRBD2	TRBJ2-3
TGTGCCAGCAGCCCGAAGGGGGCAGATACGCAGTATTTT	CASSPKGADTQYF	.	TRBV7-3	.	TRBJ2-3
TGCGCCAGCAGCTTGGGGGGGACAGCGATTGTCTACGAGCAGTACTTC	CASSLGGTAIVYEQYF	.	TRBV5-1	TRBD1	TRBJ2-7
TGTGCCAGCCAACATGGCACAAACACTGAAGCTTTCTTT	CASQHGTNTEAFF	.	TRBV12-3/TRBV12-4	.	TRBJ1-1
TGTGCCAGCAGCCCCCTCGGGGGTCTTAGCAATCAGCCCCAGCATTTT	CASSPLGGLSNQPQHF	once	TRBV7-8	.	TRBJ1-5
TGTGCCTGGAGTGTAAGGAGCTTTATATACGAGCAGTACTTC	CAWSVRSFIYEQYF	.	TRBV30	.	TRBJ2-7
TGTGCCAGCAGCTTAGCCGGGACTAGCCATTCCTACAATGAGCAGTTCTTC	CASSLAGTSHSYNEQFF	.	TRBV7-2	TRBD2	TRBJ2-1
TGTGCCAGCAGCCGGGACAGGGGTGGAGAGACCCAGTACTTC	CASSRDRGGETQYF	.	TRBV7-2	TRBD1	TRBJ2-5
TGTGCCAGCAGTTTATCTCCTTTCCCAAGGAACACCGGGACAGGGGGCGCGGGAGTTGATACGCAGTATTTT	CASSLSPFPRNTGTGGAGVDTQYF	.	TRBV27	TRBD1	TRBJ2-3
TGTGCCAGCAGCTTGGGACAGGGGGAAATCACCGGGGAGCTGTTTTTT	CASSLGQGEITGELFF	.	TRBV5-8	TRBD1	TRBJ2-2
TGTGCCAGCAGCGACGGGATCTCTGGAAACACCATATATTTT	CASSDGISGNTIYF	.	TRBV5-6	.	TRBJ1-3
TGTGCCAGCAGCCGGGGACTAGCAGTCCAGTCCTACGAGCAGTACTTC	CASSRGLAVQSYEQYF	few	TRBV3-1/TRBV3-2	TRBD2	TRBJ2-7
TGTGCCAGCAGTTTATTCGGACTAGCGGGAGGGTTCACAGATACGCAGTATTTT	CASSLFGLAGGFTDTQYF	.	TRBV27	TRBD2	TRBJ2-3
TGTGCCAGCAGCCGGGACAGAGACTACGAGCAGTACTTC	CASSRDRDYEQYF	.	TRBV7-2	TRBD1	TRBJ2-7
TGTGCCAGCAGCCTGTCGGCCGGGGAGCTGTTTTTT	CASSLSAGELFF	few	TRBV7-3	.	TRBJ2-2
TGTGCCACCAGTGGGGCTAGCGGGACACTTGGGGAGACCCAGTACTTC	CATSGASGTLGETQYF	.	TRBV24-1	TRBD2	TRBJ2-5
TGTGCCAGCAGCTGGGAGTTAGCGGCCTCCTACGAGCAGTACTTC	CASSWELAASYEQYF	.	TRBV7-2	.	TRBJ2-7
TGTGCCAGCAGCTACCAGACGAACACCGGGGAGCTGTTTTTT	CASSYQTNTGELFF	.	TRBV7-2	.	TRBJ2-2
TGCGCCAGCAGTTTACAGGGGGCGCAGGGTGAAAAACTGTTTTTT	CASSLQGAQGEKLFF	.	TRBV5-1	TRBD1	TRBJ1-4